Detailed here is one T cell receptor beta chain. Its specificity is unknown. Alongside a J-beta primer mix, a sample-barcoded 5' primer served in a second PCR lasting about 7 to 12 cycles. MiXCR was run by TCRdb on the 5' RACE reads, yielding one entry per CDR3 protein. The table has hundreds of thousands of distinct CDR3 sequences, roughly half seen once. This specimen comes from a study of blood T cells in healthy people across ages. Study-level information: Template switching recovered approximately one barcoded beta molecule for every two T cells. Notes on the study in general: Donors of long life had a larger count of naive CD4+ cells and greater diversity than aged donors.

The CDR3 consists of 11 residues. Germline V CDR1 and CDR2: SGHTA, FQGNSA. Trimming shortened V by 5 bases and J by 5 bases, and 6 bases separated the two germline ends. What was sequenced was blood. V gene TRBV7-2 combines with J gene TRBJ2-5; D remains unclear. The TCR sequence derives from an elderly woman in good health. The CDR3 sequence is CASSPAETQYF. DNA of the CDR3: TGTGCCAGCAGCCCCGCGGAGACCCAGTACTTC.